Listed below are T cell receptor beta chains from one sample, sequenced in a study of T cell responses to AZD1222 COVID-19 vaccine. Produced via immunoSEQ multiplex PCR; TCRdb's table is partial and in-frame only. The data contain some 150,000 clones, about 92% of them singletons. The input for sequencing was peripheral blood, taken on day 0 of AZD1222 vaccination. These receptors all stem from an adult in good health. CDR3s include the opening cysteine and the closing phenylalanine or tryptophan. Each record gives: D gene, J gene, V gene, clone size, CDR3 DNA, CDR3 protein. D genes are given only for firm matches. Size values are once, few and many counts, or a class for expanded clones, and some rows have none.

NA | TRBJ1-2 | TRBV11-2 | NA | TGTGCCAGCAGCTTGCAACAGGGCGTTCTCTATGGCTACACCTTC | CASSLQQGVLYGYTF
TRBD2 | TRBJ2-1 | TRBV7-2 | NA | TGTGCCAGCAGCCTAACGGTCCCGGGCGGTACTAGCGGGGGGGGGCCGCAGTTCTTC | CASSLTVPGGTSGGGPQFF
TRBD2 | TRBJ2-1 | TRBV6-1 | NA | TGTGCCAGCAGTGATAGACTAGCGGGCTCCTACAATGAGCAGTTCTTC | CASSDRLAGSYNEQFF
NA | TRBJ2-5 | TRBV7-2 | NA | TGTGCCAGCAGCTTAGGGGGCACCCAAAGAACCCAGTACTTC | CASSLGGTQRTQYF
NA | TRBJ2-3 | TRBV29-1 | NA | TGCAGCGTTGGCGGGCCTAGCACAGATACGCAGTATTTT | CSVGGPSTDTQYF
TRBD2 | TRBJ2-5 | TRBV5-1 | NA | TGCGCCAGCAGCTTGGGACTAGCGGGAGATGGTGAGACCCAGTACTTC | CASSLGLAGDGETQYF
NA | TRBJ1-5 | TRBV28 | once | TGTGCCAGCAGTTTATCCGCCGGGATCCGCAATCAGCCCCAGCATTTT | CASSLSAGIRNQPQHF
TRBD2 | TRBJ2-7 | TRBV27 | NA | TGTGCCAGCTCCTCCGGGACTAGCGGGAGGGTAACCTACGAGCAGTACTTC | CASSSGTSGRVTYEQYF
TRBD1 | TRBJ2-5 | TRBV13 | NA | TGTGCCAGCAGCTTGGTGACAGGGGCAGAAGAGACCCAGTACTTC | CASSLVTGAEETQYF
NA | TRBJ1-2 | TRBV11-2 | NA | TGTGCCAGCAGCTTAGATAGGTTAGGCTACACCTTC | CASSLDRLGYTF
NA | TRBJ1-1 | TRBV5-1 | NA | TGCGCCAGCAGCTTGGCGGAGCGAATGAACACTGAAGCTTTCTTT | CASSLAERMNTEAFF
TRBD1 | TRBJ1-1 | TRBV11-2 | NA | TGTGCCAGCAGCCCAACTACAGGGGGCACTGAAGCTTTCTTT | CASSPTTGGTEAFF
NA | TRBJ1-1 | TRBV12-5 | NA | TGTGCTAGTGCCCAGGAGCCTGGGCTGAACACTGAAGCTTTCTTT | CASAQEPGLNTEAFF
NA | TRBJ1-4 | TRBV19 | NA | TGTGCCAGTACGATAAGCGCAACTAATGAAAAACTGTTTTTT | CASTISATNEKLFF
NA | TRBJ1-1 | TRBV28 | NA | TGTGCCAGCAGTCCCGGGGACACGAACACTGAAGCTTTCTTT | CASSPGDTNTEAFF
NA | TRBJ1-3 | TRBV9 | NA | TGTGCCAGCAGCGTAGCCGGGGCGGGAGGAAACACCATATATTTT | CASSVAGAGGNTIYF
TRBD2 | TRBJ2-7 | TRBV5-1 | NA | TGCGCCAGCAGCTTCGGACTAGCGGGGGGGATCGACGAGCAGTACTTC | CASSFGLAGGIDEQYF
NA | TRBJ2-1 | TRBV4-1 | NA | TGCGCCAGCAGCAAAGGACTCCTAAGCGTCAATGAGCAGTTCTTC | CASSKGLLSVNEQFF
TRBD1 | TRBJ1-2 | TRBV19 | few | TGTGCCAGTAGTATTGAGGGGGCTCGGTATGGCTACACCTTC | CASSIEGARYGYTF
TRBD1 | TRBJ2-7 | TRBV12-5 | NA | TGTGCTAGTGCCCCGTCCCGGACAGGGGTCGAGCAGTACTTC | CASAPSRTGVEQYF
NA | TRBJ1-5 | TRBV19 | NA | TGTGCCAGTACCGACAGACACGGCAATCAGCCCCAGCATTTT | CASTDRHGNQPQHF
TRBD1 | TRBJ1-6 | TRBV4-1 | NA | TGCGCCAGCAGCCAAGAAACGGGACAGGGGCACTCACCCCTCCACTTT | CASSQETGQGHSPLHF
TRBD1 | TRBJ2-7 | TRBV5-5 | NA | TGTGCCAGCAGCTTCTCCGGGACAGGGCGCTACGAGCAGTACTTC | CASSFSGTGRYEQYF
TRBD1 | TRBJ1-1 | TRBV6-5 | NA | TGTGCCAGCAGGTTGGGACAGCACACTGAAGCTTTCTTT | CASRLGQHTEAFF
TRBD1 | TRBJ2-1 | TRBV30 | NA | TGTGCCTGGAGCGAAGACAGGGTCTTTCGAAATGAGCAGTTCTTC | CAWSEDRVFRNEQFF
NA | TRBJ1-5 | TRBV18 | NA | TGTGCCAGCTCACCCCATACGAATCAGCCCCAGCATTTT | CASSPHTNQPQHF
TRBD1 | TRBJ1-2 | TRBV5-1 | NA | TGCGCCAGCAGCTTGGGGACAGGGGGCTATGGCTACACCTTC | CASSLGTGGYGYTF
TRBD2 | TRBJ2-3 | TRBV6-4 | NA | TGTGCCAGCAGTGTTGGGACTAGCGGGAGAACAGATACGCAGTATTTT | CASSVGTSGRTDTQYF
NA | TRBJ2-3 | TRBV5-6 | NA | TGTGCCAGCAGCCTCACAGATACGCAGTATTTT | CASSLTDTQYF
NA | TRBJ2-3 | TRBV4-1 | NA | TGCGCCAGCAGCCATTGGAGCATGGAAGATACGCAGTATTTT | CASSHWSMEDTQYF
NA | TRBJ2-1 | TRBV12-3/TRBV12-4 | NA | TGTGCCAGCAGTTACTACAATGAGCAGTTCTTC | CASSYYNEQFF
TRBD1 | TRBJ1-6 | TRBV5-3 | NA | TGTGCCAGAAGCACGCCGGGACAGGGCAATTCACCCCTCCACTTT | CARSTPGQGNSPLHF
NA | TRBJ2-7 | TRBV7-9 | NA | TGTGCCAGCAGCTTAGTTGTAGGGTCGAGCTCCTACGAGCAGTACTTC | CASSLVVGSSSYEQYF
TRBD1 | TRBJ1-2 | TRBV9 | NA | TGTGCCAGCAGCAACGGGGACAGGGGTGTTCGTGCTACTGGCTACACCTTC | CASSNGDRGVRATGYTF
NA | TRBJ1-2 | TRBV12-3/TRBV12-4 | NA | TGTGCCAGCAGTGGGGGAGTACTCTACACCTTC | CASSGGVLYTF
NA | TRBJ1-1 | TRBV20-1 | few | TGCAGTGCTTCGTCTCCCTCTGAAGCTTTCTTT | CSASSPSEAFF